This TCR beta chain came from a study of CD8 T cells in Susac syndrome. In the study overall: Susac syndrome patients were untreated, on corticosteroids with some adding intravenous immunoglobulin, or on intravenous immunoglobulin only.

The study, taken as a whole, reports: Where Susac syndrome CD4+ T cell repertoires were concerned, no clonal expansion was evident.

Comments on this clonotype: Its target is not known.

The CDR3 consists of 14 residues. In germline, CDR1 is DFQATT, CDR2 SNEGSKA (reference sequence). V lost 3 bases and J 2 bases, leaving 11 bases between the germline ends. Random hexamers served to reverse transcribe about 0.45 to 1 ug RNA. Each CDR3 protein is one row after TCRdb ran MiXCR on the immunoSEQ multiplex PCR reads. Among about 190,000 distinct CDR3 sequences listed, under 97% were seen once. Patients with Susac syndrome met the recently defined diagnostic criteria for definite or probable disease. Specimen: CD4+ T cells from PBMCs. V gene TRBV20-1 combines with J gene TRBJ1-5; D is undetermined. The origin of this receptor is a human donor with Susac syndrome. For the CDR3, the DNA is TGCAGTGCTAGTCGGGGATACGGCAATCAGCCCCAGCATTTT. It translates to CSASRGYGNQPQHF.